This is a list of T cell receptor beta chains from one sample in a study of blood T cell repertoires in COVID-19. The repertoire was sequenced with immunoSEQ multiplex PCR; TCRdb's copy has only in-frame clones and lacks some. Among roughly 250,000 clones listed, roughly 86% were seen once. The sequencing input was PBMCs or T cells enriched from blood (not recorded which). All receptors derive from a woman between 35 and 50 years old with acute COVID-19. Each CDR3 is given with its conserved first and last residue. A D gene is named only where the DNA matches it firmly. The size of a clone is reported for some rows only, either as once, few or many, or as a class for expanded clones.

v_call: TRBV11-3
clone_size: .
d_call: .
cdr3_length: 14
j_call: TRBJ1-1
cdr3_aa: CASTETGWHTEAFF
cdr3_nt: TGTGCCAGCACCGAGACGGGGTGGCACACTGAAGCTTTCTTT

v_call: TRBV7-9
clone_size: once
d_call: .
cdr3_length: 13
j_call: TRBJ1-1
cdr3_aa: CASTLAGDAEAFF
cdr3_nt: TGTGCCAGCACTCTGGCGGGGGACGCTGAAGCTTTCTTT

v_call: TRBV18
clone_size: .
d_call: TRBD1
cdr3_length: 14
j_call: TRBJ2-1
cdr3_aa: CASSPSRTGLEQFF
cdr3_nt: TGTGCCAGCTCACCCTCAAGGACAGGGCTTGAGCAGTTCTTC

v_call: TRBV13
clone_size: .
d_call: TRBD2
cdr3_length: 15
j_call: TRBJ2-7
cdr3_aa: CASSLGTSGIYEQYF
cdr3_nt: TGTGCCAGCAGCTTAGGGACTAGCGGGATCTACGAGCAGTACTTC

v_call: TRBV7-9
clone_size: .
d_call: TRBD1
cdr3_length: 16
j_call: TRBJ1-1
cdr3_aa: CASSPRTGEMNTEAFF
cdr3_nt: TGTGCCAGCAGCCCCCGGACAGGGGAGATGAACACTGAAGCTTTCTTT

v_call: TRBV10-2
clone_size: once
d_call: TRBD1
cdr3_length: 17
j_call: TRBJ1-3
cdr3_aa: CASTGGPLTSSGNTIYF
cdr3_nt: TGCGCCAGTACAGGGGGCCCCCTTACGAGCTCTGGAAACACCATATATTTT

v_call: TRBV15
clone_size: once
d_call: .
cdr3_length: 19
j_call: TRBJ2-1
cdr3_aa: CATSRDPLRLGGIYNEQFF
cdr3_nt: TGTGCCACCAGCAGAGACCCACTCCGACTAGGCGGGATATACAATGAGCAGTTCTTC

v_call: TRBV19
clone_size: .
d_call: TRBD2
cdr3_length: 13
j_call: TRBJ2-3
cdr3_aa: CASSREGGDTQYF
cdr3_nt: TGTGCCAGTAGTAGGGAGGGAGGAGATACGCAGTATTTT

v_call: TRBV6-5
clone_size: .
d_call: .
cdr3_length: 13
j_call: TRBJ2-3
cdr3_aa: CASSYRGTDTQYF
cdr3_nt: TGTGCCAGCAGTTACCGGGGCACAGATACGCAGTATTTT

v_call: TRBV25-1
clone_size: .
d_call: TRBD2
cdr3_length: 13
j_call: TRBJ2-7
cdr3_aa: CASSGGSSYEQYF
cdr3_nt: TGTGCCAGCAGCGGCGGGAGCTCCTACGAGCAGTACTTC

v_call: TRBV6-5
clone_size: .
d_call: .
cdr3_length: 14
j_call: TRBJ1-4
cdr3_aa: CASSSQGGDEKLFF
cdr3_nt: TGTGCCAGCAGTTCCCAGGGTGGGGATGAAAAACTGTTTTTT

v_call: TRBV11-3
clone_size: .
d_call: TRBD2
cdr3_length: 17
j_call: TRBJ2-5
cdr3_aa: CASSLGELAGGKETQYF
cdr3_nt: TGTGCCAGCAGCTTAGGGGAACTAGCGGGGGGCAAAGAGACCCAGTACTTC

v_call: TRBV11-1
clone_size: .
d_call: .
cdr3_length: 13
j_call: TRBJ1-4
cdr3_aa: CASSKGVEEKLFF
cdr3_nt: TGTGCCAGCAGCAAGGGGGTAGAGGAAAAACTGTTTTTT

v_call: TRBV6-5
clone_size: once
d_call: TRBD1
cdr3_length: 13
j_call: TRBJ1-2
cdr3_aa: CASRDTGVWGYTF
cdr3_nt: TGTGCCAGCAGAGACACAGGGGTCTGGGGCTACACCTTC

v_call: TRBV18
clone_size: .
d_call: TRBD1
cdr3_length: 17
j_call: TRBJ1-2
cdr3_aa: CASSPPVQGATFYGYTF
cdr3_nt: TGTGCCAGCTCACCACCGGTCCAGGGGGCAACCTTCTATGGCTACACCTTC

v_call: TRBV5-8
clone_size: once
d_call: TRBD2
cdr3_length: 15
j_call: TRBJ2-7
cdr3_aa: CASSLLAGGPHEQYF
cdr3_nt: TGTGCCAGCAGCTTACTAGCGGGAGGGCCCCACGAGCAGTACTTC

v_call: TRBV27
clone_size: .
d_call: .
cdr3_length: 14
j_call: TRBJ2-7
cdr3_aa: CASSLSGPNYEQYF
cdr3_nt: TGTGCCAGCAGTTTAAGCGGGCCGAACTACGAGCAGTACTTC

v_call: TRBV19
clone_size: .
d_call: TRBD1
cdr3_length: 15
j_call: TRBJ2-1
cdr3_aa: CASRRGQGISNEQFF
cdr3_nt: TGTGCCAGTCGAAGGGGACAGGGGATCTCCAATGAGCAGTTCTTC

v_call: TRBV6-1
clone_size: few
d_call: .
cdr3_length: 17
j_call: TRBJ2-3
cdr3_aa: CASSEIYRRDFPDTQYF
cdr3_nt: TGTGCCAGCAGTGAAATTTATCGGCGGGACTTCCCAGATACGCAGTATTTT

v_call: TRBV6-5
clone_size: .
d_call: .
cdr3_length: 14
j_call: TRBJ1-6
cdr3_aa: CPGGKGPYNSPLHF
cdr3_nt: TGTCCGGGCGGGAAGGGACCCTATAATTCACCCCTCCACTTT

v_call: TRBV18
clone_size: .
d_call: TRBD1
cdr3_length: 17
j_call: TRBJ2-6
cdr3_aa: CASSPRQGFSGANVLTF
cdr3_nt: TGTGCCAGCTCACCAAGACAGGGATTCTCTGGGGCCAACGTCCTGACTTTC

v_call: TRBV19
clone_size: .
d_call: .
cdr3_length: 14
j_call: TRBJ1-4
cdr3_aa: CASSTSATNEKLFF
cdr3_nt: TGTGCCAGTAGTACCTCTGCAACTAATGAAAAACTGTTTTTT

v_call: TRBV5-1
clone_size: .
d_call: TRBD2
cdr3_length: 16
j_call: TRBJ2-1
cdr3_aa: CASSLDPGGSYNEQFF
cdr3_nt: TGCGCCAGCAGCTTGGACCCGGGAGGGTCCTACAATGAGCAGTTCTTC

v_call: TRBV28
clone_size: .
d_call: TRBD2
cdr3_length: 15
j_call: TRBJ2-1
cdr3_aa: CASSPDLAGYNEQFF
cdr3_nt: TGTGCCAGCAGCCCGGACCTAGCGGGGTACAATGAGCAGTTCTTC

v_call: TRBV19
clone_size: .
d_call: TRBD2
cdr3_length: 16
j_call: TRBJ2-1
cdr3_aa: CASSIAAGRAYNEQFF
cdr3_nt: TGTGCCAGTAGTATAGCAGCCGGGAGGGCCTACAATGAGCAGTTCTTC

v_call: TRBV30
clone_size: .
d_call: TRBD1
cdr3_length: 15
j_call: TRBJ2-1
cdr3_aa: CAWTRGVTGWYEQFF
cdr3_nt: TGTGCCTGGACCCGAGGGGTGACAGGGTGGTATGAGCAGTTCTTC

v_call: TRBV11-3
clone_size: .
d_call: .
cdr3_length: 13
j_call: TRBJ2-5
cdr3_aa: CASSFYIQETQYF
cdr3_nt: TGTGCCAGCAGCTTCTATATTCAAGAGACCCAGTACTTC

v_call: TRBV11-2
clone_size: .
d_call: TRBD2
cdr3_length: 18
j_call: TRBJ2-7
cdr3_aa: CASSPSLGISGRAGEQYF
cdr3_nt: TGTGCCAGCAGCCCATCGCTGGGGATTAGCGGGAGGGCGGGCGAGCAGTACTTC

v_call: TRBV15
clone_size: .
d_call: .
cdr3_length: 11
j_call: TRBJ2-1
cdr3_aa: CATSRVAEQFF
cdr3_nt: TGTGCCACCAGCAGAGTGGCTGAGCAGTTCTTC

v_call: TRBV5-6
clone_size: .
d_call: .
cdr3_length: 14
j_call: TRBJ1-1
cdr3_aa: CASSLYQGNTEAFF
cdr3_nt: TGTGCCAGCAGCTTGTACCAGGGCAACACTGAAGCTTTCTTT

v_call: TRBV6-6
clone_size: .
d_call: TRBD2
cdr3_length: 13
j_call: TRBJ2-1
cdr3_aa: CASSYGGDNEQFF
cdr3_nt: TGTGCCAGCAGTTACGGGGGGGACAATGAGCAGTTCTTC

v_call: TRBV30
clone_size: .
d_call: TRBD2
cdr3_length: 15
j_call: TRBJ2-1
cdr3_aa: CAWRRPGLASNEQFF
cdr3_nt: TGTGCCTGGAGACGCCCGGGACTAGCTTCCAATGAGCAGTTCTTC

v_call: TRBV11-2
clone_size: .
d_call: TRBD2
cdr3_length: 15
j_call: TRBJ2-7
cdr3_aa: CASSLVPRGLHEQYF
cdr3_nt: TGTGCCAGCAGCTTAGTCCCCCGGGGACTACACGAGCAGTACTTC

v_call: TRBV11-2
clone_size: .
d_call: TRBD1
cdr3_length: 15
j_call: TRBJ2-2
cdr3_aa: CASRMDRGNTGELFF
cdr3_nt: TGTGCCAGCAGGATGGACAGGGGGAACACCGGGGAGCTGTTTTTT

v_call: TRBV20-1
clone_size: .
d_call: .
cdr3_length: 11
j_call: TRBJ2-1
cdr3_aa: CSATRGNEQFF
cdr3_nt: TGCAGTGCAACAAGGGGCAATGAGCAGTTCTTC

v_call: TRBV19
clone_size: .
d_call: TRBD1
cdr3_length: 15
j_call: TRBJ1-1
cdr3_aa: CASSTTGQGGTEAFF
cdr3_nt: TGTGCCAGTAGTACTACAGGACAGGGCGGCACTGAAGCTTTCTTT

v_call: TRBV28
clone_size: .
d_call: .
cdr3_length: 14
j_call: TRBJ1-5
cdr3_aa: CASSLTGLSEPQHF
cdr3_nt: TGTGCCAGCAGCCTAACAGGGTTAAGTGAGCCCCAGCATTTT

v_call: TRBV25-1
clone_size: .
d_call: .
cdr3_length: 13
j_call: TRBJ1-4
cdr3_aa: CASSEYSFEKLFF
cdr3_nt: TGTGCCAGCAGTGAATATTCTTTCGAAAAACTGTTTTTT

v_call: TRBV12-3/TRBV12-4
clone_size: .
d_call: TRBD2
cdr3_length: 13
j_call: TRBJ2-7
cdr3_aa: CASRQTGTSSRYF
cdr3_nt: TGTGCCAGCAGACAGACCGGGACTAGCTCTCGGTACTTC

v_call: TRBV15
clone_size: .
d_call: .
cdr3_length: 14
j_call: TRBJ1-5
cdr3_aa: CATSRDKMGGPQHF
cdr3_nt: TGTGCCACCAGCAGAGATAAGATGGGGGGGCCCCAGCATTTT

v_call: TRBV4-1
clone_size: .
d_call: TRBD1
cdr3_length: 17
j_call: TRBJ2-1
cdr3_aa: CASSQAQGAFSYNEQFF
cdr3_nt: TGCGCCAGCAGCCAAGCGCAGGGGGCTTTCTCCTACAATGAGCAGTTCTTC

v_call: TRBV2
clone_size: .
d_call: .
cdr3_length: 14
j_call: TRBJ2-3
cdr3_aa: CASNFDRTTDTQYF
cdr3_nt: TGTGCCAGCAACTTTGACAGGACCACAGATACGCAGTATTTT

v_call: TRBV6-5
clone_size: .
d_call: TRBD1
cdr3_length: 13
j_call: TRBJ2-5
cdr3_aa: CASSRQGEETQYF
cdr3_nt: TGTGCCAGCAGCAGACAGGGGGAGGAGACCCAGTACTTC

v_call: TRBV6-1
clone_size: .
d_call: .
cdr3_length: 14
j_call: TRBJ2-1
cdr3_aa: CASSDQLGGNEQFF
cdr3_nt: TGTGCCAGCAGTGATCAGTTAGGGGGAAATGAGCAGTTCTTC

v_call: TRBV6-1
clone_size: .
d_call: TRBD1
cdr3_length: 20
j_call: TRBJ1-5
cdr3_aa: CASSGQLPGQGKVGKKPQHF
cdr3_nt: TGTGCCAGCAGTGGCCAACTCCCGGGACAGGGAAAGGTAGGAAAAAAGCCCCAGCATTTT

v_call: TRBV11-2
clone_size: .
d_call: .
cdr3_length: 13
j_call: TRBJ2-3
cdr3_aa: CASSLSLANTQYF
cdr3_nt: TGTGCCAGCAGCTTATCACTAGCTAATACGCAGTATTTT

v_call: TRBV21-1
clone_size: .
d_call: .
cdr3_length: 17
j_call: TRBJ2-3
cdr3_aa: CASITGRAPPSTDTQYF
cdr3_nt: TGTGCCAGCATTACCGGGAGGGCTCCTCCTAGCACAGATACGCAGTATTTT